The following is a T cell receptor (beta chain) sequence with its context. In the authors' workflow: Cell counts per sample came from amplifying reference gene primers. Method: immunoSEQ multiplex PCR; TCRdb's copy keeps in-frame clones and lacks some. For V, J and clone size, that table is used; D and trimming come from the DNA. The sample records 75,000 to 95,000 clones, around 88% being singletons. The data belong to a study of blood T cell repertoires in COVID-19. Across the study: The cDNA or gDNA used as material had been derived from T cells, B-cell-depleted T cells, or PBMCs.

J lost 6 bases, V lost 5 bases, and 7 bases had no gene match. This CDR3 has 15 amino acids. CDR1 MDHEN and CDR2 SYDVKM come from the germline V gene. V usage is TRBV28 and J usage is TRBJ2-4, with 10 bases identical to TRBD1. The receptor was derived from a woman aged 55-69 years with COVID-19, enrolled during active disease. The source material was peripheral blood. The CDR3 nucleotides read TGTGCCAGCAGTCGCAAGACAGGGGGCGCAAACATTCAGTACTTC. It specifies CASSRKTGGANIQYF.